The 18 T cell receptor beta chains reported below all come from one sample, sequenced in a study of post-analysis software for immune sequencing data. Points from the study as a whole: TRBV5-6, TRBV5-1 and TRBV20-1 belonged to a set of about 5 TRBV segments that were more frequent in patients than controls.

Unique molecular identifiers were built into the TCR beta cDNA libraries. MiXCR, run by TCRdb on the PCR reads, gives a single entry per CDR3 protein. The profile shows approximately 730,000 distinct CDR3 sequences, 30% of them singletons. No antigens are known for them. The sequenced sample was blood. These receptors were collected from a girl between 10 and 17 years old with multiple sclerosis.

The chain is built from TRBV3-1 and TRBJ2-6; D remains ambiguous. V was cut by 4 bases and J by 13 bases, with 14 bases left in between. This CDR3 region has 13 residues. Germline values: CDR1 LGHDT, CDR2 YNNKEL (reference sequence). The CDR3 here is CASSLSLSGVLTF. The CDR3 DNA is TGTGCCAGCAGCCTAAGCCTTAGTGGTGTCCTGACTTTC.

This clonotype was observed a handful of times. This rearrangement joins TRBV12-3 or TRBV12-4 to TRBJ1-6; D gene unclear. The CDR3 has 14 residues. Trimming removed 3 bases from V and 3 bases from J, with 6 bases in between. CDR3 nucleotides: TGTGCCAGCAGTTTGGCGGTCTATAATTCACCCCTCCACTTT. It yields the protein CASSLAVYNSPLHF.

V is TRBV6-5 and J is TRBJ1-1; D not certain. Deletions cut 9 bases from V and 0 bases from J, with 11 bases between. The CDR3 has 13 residues. The germline CDR1 and CDR2 sequences are MNHEY and SVGAGI. The CDR3 loop is CASRWVMNTEAFF. The DNA of the CDR3 is TGTGCCAGTCGGTGGGTTATGAACACTGAAGCTTTCTTT.

The J gene is TRBJ2-7, the V gene TRBV25-1; 10 bases fit TRBD2. There are 17 residues in the CDR3. With 2 bases clipped from V and 2 bases from J, the junction kept 9 bases outside the gene matches. The germline gives CDR1 MGHDK, CDR2 SYGVNS. The CDR3 loop reads CASSEAQALAGAYEQYF. CDR3 in DNA: TGTGCCAGCAGTGAAGCCCAGGCCCTAGCGGGAGCCTACGAGCAGTACTTC.

The chain employs TRBV6-5 and TRBJ2-1; 10 bases fit TRBD2. Germline V CDR1 and CDR2: MNHEY, SVGAGI. The CDR3 length is 15 residues. The junction had 11 bases not matched to a gene; V was cut back by 6 bases and J by 9 bases. The CDR3 here is CASSSPGTSAPEQFF. The DNA for the CDR3 is TGTGCCAGCAGCTCACCCGGGACTAGCGCCCCTGAGCAGTTCTTC.

This chain connects TRBV4-3 to TRBJ1-1, with a possible D match to TRBD1 (5 bases). The CDR3 totals 15 residues. Germline V gives CDR1 LGHNA, CDR2 YSLEER. Trimming removed 1 base from V and 1 base from J, with 10 bases in between. The CDR3 nucleotides read TGCGCCAGCAGCCAAGTCGACAGCAGGAACACTGAAGCTTTCTTT. Residues: CASSQVDSRNTEAFF.

DNA for the CDR3: TGCAGCGTTGAAGACTCGGGCGATGAGCAGTTCTTC. Its protein is CSVEDSGDEQFF. The chain recombines TRBV29-1 with TRBJ2-1; D is ambiguous. Germline V gene sequence: CDR1 SQVTM, CDR2 ANQGSEA. Trimming shortened V by 0 bases and J by 8 bases, and 8 bases separated the two germline ends. CDR3 length equals 12 residues.

This sequence joins TRBV28 and TRBJ2-5; 9 bases match TRBD1. The junction had 9 bases not matched to a gene; V was cut back by 6 bases and J by 1 base. The CDR3 consists of 16 residues. Germline values: CDR1 MDHEN, CDR2 SYDVKM. CDR3 bases: TGTGCCAGCAGACTAAGGAGGGACAGGGTCCAAGAGACCCAGTACTTC. It yields the protein CASRLRRDRVQETQYF.

The rearrangement joins TRBV7-9 to TRBJ2-4, with D possibly matching TRBD2 (6 bases). Looked up from germline, CDR1 is SEHNR and CDR2 is FQNEAQ (reference sequence). The CDR3 runs to 15 residues. Trimming removed 5 bases at V and 7 bases at J, with 18 bases between. CDR3 region: CASSVLSGGWNIQYF. DNA for the CDR3: TGTGCCAGCAGCGTACTCTCCGGGGGATGGAACATTCAGTACTTC. The complete variable domain, with remaining parts taken from reference TRBV7-9 and TRBJ2-4, reads DTGVSQNPRHKITKRGQNVTFRCDPISEHNRLYWYRQTLGQGPEFLTYFQNEAQLEKSRLLSDRFSAERPKGSFSTLEIQRTEQGDSAMYLCASSVLSGGWNIQYFGAGTRLSVL.

This clonotype was observed a few times. This chain connects TRBV12-3 or TRBV12-4 to TRBJ2-7, with D perhaps TRBD1 (5 bases). The CDR3 totals 14 residues. V was pared by 1 base and J by 4 bases, with 11 bases between. This CDR3 reads CASSLGTKVYEQYF. For the CDR3, the DNA is TGTGCCAGCAGTTTAGGGACAAAGGTATACGAGCAGTACTTC.

This clonotype was observed a few times. V is TRBV19 and J is TRBJ2-7; weak D call: TRBD1 (6 bases). The V gene lost 1 base and the J gene lost 5 bases, with 12 bases spanning the gap. CDR1 and CDR2 (germline): LNHDA, SQIVND (reference sequence). There are 14 residues in the CDR3. The CDR3 region is CASSIGARGNEQYF. The CDR3 DNA is TGTGCCAGTAGTATAGGCGCCAGGGGAAACGAGCAGTACTTC.

This clonotype has only a few counts. The chain uses TRBV20-1 and TRBJ2-5; possibly TRBD1 for D (6 bases). The germline gives CDR1 DFQATT, CDR2 SNEGSKA (reference sequence). The CDR3 has 14 residues. Trimming pared 1 base from V and 9 bases from J, leaving 18 bases between. The CDR3 loop reads CSARGSERPGAQYF. The DNA for the CDR3 is TGCAGTGCTAGAGGGTCGGAACGGCCAGGGGCCCAGTACTTC.

CDR3 in DNA: TGTGCCAGCAGCTTGGGTCCGGGCCAGCCCCAGCATTTT. Translation gives CASSLGPGQPQHF. The rearrangement uses TRBV7-2 and TRBJ1-5; D uncertain. V was trimmed by 3 bases and J by 7 bases, leaving 10 bases between them. Germline CDR1 and CDR2: SGHTA and FQGNSA. The CDR3 length is 13 residues. The entire variable domain, with the rest obtained from reference TRBV7-2 and TRBJ1-5, is as follows: GAGVSQSPSNKVTEKGKDVELRCDPISGHTALYWYRQSLGQGLEFLIYFQGNSAPDKSGLPSDRFSAERTGGSVSTLTIQRTQQEDSAVYLCASSLGPGQPQHFGDGTRLSIL.

The V gene is TRBV5-6, the J gene TRBJ2-3; D is perhaps TRBD1 or TRBD2 (5 bases each). Germline CDR1 is SGHDT and CDR2 is YYEEEE. The CDR3 spans 14 residues. V shed 4 bases and J shed 3 bases, with 12 bases lying between them. CDR3 amino acids: CASSAGAFTDTQYF. In DNA form, the CDR3 reads TGTGCCAGCAGCGCCGGGGCTTTTACAGATACGCAGTATTTT.

As for this clonotype: Germline and junction disagree at one end, which may indicate a read error. The rearrangement uses TRBV6-5 and TRBJ2-5, with D unresolved. The germline CDR1 and CDR2 sequences are MNHEY and SVGAGI. This CDR3 is 16 amino acids long. The CDR3 loop is CASIYSRLTARETQYF. In DNA, the CDR3 is TGTGCCAGCATTTACTCGAGGTTGACTGCTCGAGAGACCCAGTACTTC.

The chain carries TRBV7-9 and TRBJ2-5; D possibly corresponds to TRBD2 (5 bases). CDR1 SEHNR and CDR2 FQNEAQ come from the germline V gene (reference sequence). The CDR3 is 12 amino acids. Deletions cut 4 bases from V and 5 bases from J, with 8 bases between. This CDR3 is CASSYAGETQYF. The CDR3 DNA follows: TGTGCCAGCAGCTACGCGGGCGAGACCCAGTACTTC.

V usage is TRBV10-3 and J usage is TRBJ1-5, with no clear D. The CDR3 is made up of 13 amino acids. The V gene's germline CDR1 is ENHRY and CDR2 SYGVKD. V was cut by 0 bases and J by 8 bases, with 8 bases left in between. CDR3 region: CAISESGEEPQHF. CDR3 in DNA: TGTGCCATCAGTGAGTCTGGCGAGGAGCCCCAGCATTTT.

The CDR3 protein is CSANPSTDTQYF. The CDR3 DNA reads as TGCAGTGCCAATCCTAGCACAGATACGCAGTATTTT. The chain joins TRBV20-1 to TRBJ2-3; no definite D call. V was cut by 6 bases and J by 0 bases, with 7 bases left in between. The germline gives CDR1 DFQATT, CDR2 SNEGSKA (reference sequence). CDR3 length: 12 amino acids.